The rows below give T cell receptor beta chains drawn from one sample of a study of HIV-infected patients and healthy controls. TCRdb fed the 5' RACE reads into MiXCR, producing one record per CDR3 protein. The sample records tens of thousands of distinct CDR3 sequences, about a sixth being singletons. Sample: CD4+ T cells from blood. The receptor source for this set is a human donor in good health. Both conserved end residues are part of each CDR3. D genes are given only for firm matches. Rows give clone size only sometimes, using once, few, many, or a class for an expanded clone.

J gene,clone size,D gene,V gene,CDR3 DNA,CDR3 protein
TRBJ2-5,.,.,TRBV7-9,TGTGCCAGCAGCAAAGGGTCAGGTAGGGAGACCCAGTACTTC,CASSKGSGRETQYF
TRBJ2-3,few,TRBD2,TRBV7-2,TGTGCCAGCAGTCCGGGGGGGGTTGGGTTAACAGATACGCAGTATTTT,CASSPGGVGLTDTQYF
TRBJ2-5,many,.,TRBV7-2,TGTGCCAGTTCGACAGTCGCAACTCAAGAGACCCAGTACTTC,CASSTVATQETQYF
TRBJ2-7,few,.,TRBV6-6,TGTGCCAGCAGTTACGAGCGGGAGCAGTACTTC,CASSYEREQYF
TRBJ2-5,.,TRBD2,TRBV7-2,TGTGCCAGCACCAAAAGCGGACTAGCGGGGACGGCCCAGTACTTC,CASTKSGLAGTAQYF
TRBJ1-5,.,.,TRBV6-2/TRBV6-3,TGTGCCAGCAGTTACCCACGACAGCGAGGTCAGCCCCAGCATTTT,CASSYPRQRGQPQHF
TRBJ2-3,.,.,TRBV5-6,TGTGCCAGCAGCTTACCCCCCCTCTGGGACTCTAGCACAGATACGCAGTATTTT,CASSLPPLWDSSTDTQYF
TRBJ2-3,.,TRBD1,TRBV29-1,TGCAGCGTATGCCGGGACAGGGGGCCAGATACGCAGTATTTT,CSVCRDRGPDTQYF
TRBJ2-3,.,TRBD2,TRBV7-8,TGTGCCAGCAGCTCCTCAAGCGGGGGCCCAGATACGCAGTATTTT,CASSSSSGGPDTQYF
TRBJ2-7,.,TRBD1,TRBV29-1,TGCAGCGTCGATTGGAGAGGACAGGGGGCCTACGAGCAGTACTTC,CSVDWRGQGAYEQYF
TRBJ2-1,few,.,TRBV29-1,TGCAGCGTGAGGACAGAGACCTACAATGAGCAGTTCTTC,CSVRTETYNEQFF
TRBJ1-4,many,.,TRBV7-2,TGTGCCAGCAGCCTCTCCGGGGCCAGGGAAAAACTGTTTTTT,CASSLSGAREKLFF
TRBJ1-5,medium-sized,.,TRBV20-1,TGCAGTGTCCCGTGGGGGGGCCCGAAACAGCCCCAGCATTTT,CSVPWGGPKQPQHF
TRBJ1-1,.,.,TRBV9,TGTGCCAGCAGCGTAGAAGGACACACTGAAGCTTTCTTT,CASSVEGHTEAFF
TRBJ1-5,few,.,TRBV28,TGTGCCAGCAGGGGGGGACGGACGTTGATTGGCAATCAGCCCCAGCATTTT,CASRGGRTLIGNQPQHF
TRBJ2-4,many,.,TRBV24-1,TGTGCCACCAGTAATTCAGGGCTAGCCAAAAACATTCAGTACTTC,CATSNSGLAKNIQYF
TRBJ2-5,many,.,TRBV5-1,TGCGCCAGCTCGACAGGCCGCCGGAGAGAGACCCAGTACTTC,CASSTGRRRETQYF
TRBJ1-1,.,.,TRBV12-3/TRBV12-4,TGTGCCAGCAGTTCCGCCTGGGGGACTGAAGCTTTCTTT,CASSSAWGTEAFF
TRBJ2-7,few,.,TRBV12-3/TRBV12-4,TGTGCCAGCAGTTTGATCCCCAGGACACACGAGCAGTACTTC,CASSLIPRTHEQYF
TRBJ2-7,few,TRBD1,TRBV7-6,TGTGCCAGCAGCCCTCGGGGACAGGCGAGCTCCTACGAGCAGTACTTC,CASSPRGQASSYEQYF
TRBJ1-2,.,.,TRBV30,TGTGCCTGGAGTGTAAGGGATAACTATGGCTACACCTTC,CAWSVRDNYGYTF
TRBJ2-2,.,.,TRBV11-1,TGTGCCAGCAGCCAATCAACTACGCGAGCGATTACCGGGGAGCTGTTTTTT,CASSQSTTRAITGELFF
TRBJ2-1,few,TRBD2,TRBV6-2/TRBV6-3,TGTGCCAGCAGTTCGAACGCGGGGGACTACAATGAGCAGTTCTTC,CASSSNAGDYNEQFF
TRBJ2-7,many,.,TRBV6-2/TRBV6-3,TGTGCCAGCACCGCCTCCCTACCGTTGGGGGACGAGCAGTACTTC,CASTASLPLGDEQYF
TRBJ2-2,.,.,TRBV3-1,TGTGCCAGCAGCCAGCCAGACAGGAACACCGGGAAGCTGTTTTTT,CASSQPDRNTGKLFF
TRBJ2-2,few,TRBD1,TRBV7-2,TGTGCCAGCAGCCCCGAGGGACAGGGTCGGAGTCGGCTGTTTTTT,CASSPEGQGRSRLFF
TRBJ2-2,many,TRBD2,TRBV2,TGTGCCAGCAGTTTAGCGGGGAGGGCCGGGGAGCTGTTTTTT,CASSLAGRAGELFF
TRBJ1-2,.,TRBD1,TRBV29-1,TGCAGCGTATATGACAGGGGGAATATGGGCTACACCTTC,CSVYDRGNMGYTF
TRBJ2-3,.,.,TRBV12-3/TRBV12-4,TGTGCCAGCAGCCAACTCGCAGGGACAGATACGCAGTATTTT,CASSQLAGTDTQYF
TRBJ2-1,many,.,TRBV24-1,TGTGCCACCAGTACGGGGTTCCCCTACAATGAGCAGTTCTTC,CATSTGFPYNEQFF
TRBJ2-5,few,.,TRBV7-2,TGTGCCAGCAGCCCCCAGGTTGGGGAGACCCAGTACTTC,CASSPQVGETQYF
TRBJ2-7,.,TRBD1,TRBV18,TGTGCCAGCTCACAGGGACAGTTATTCTACGAGCAGTACTTC,CASSQGQLFYEQYF
TRBJ2-1,few,.,TRBV7-2,TGTGCCAGCAGCTTAGCGGGGATTAACAATGAGCAGTTCTTC,CASSLAGINNEQFF
TRBJ1-4,few,.,TRBV10-3,TGTGCCATCAGCGCGTCGGACGGGAATGAAAAACTGTTTTTT,CAISASDGNEKLFF
TRBJ1-1,many,TRBD1,TRBV6-6,TGTGCCAGCAGTAAGGGACAGGGATGGAACACTGAAGCTTTCTTT,CASSKGQGWNTEAFF
TRBJ1-3,.,.,TRBV5-1,TGCGCCAGCAGCTTGGCCGTGGGTGGAAACACCATATATTTT,CASSLAVGGNTIYF
TRBJ2-7,few,TRBD2,TRBV12-3/TRBV12-4,TGTGCCAGCAGTGGGAGGGCCTCACACCGCTACGAGCAGTACTTC,CASSGRASHRYEQYF
TRBJ2-1,few,.,TRBV5-1,TGCGCCAGCAGCTTGGTTTCGGGGGCACGGGGAGATGAGCAGTTCTTC,CASSLVSGARGDEQFF
TRBJ2-7,few,.,TRBV6-5,TGTGCCAGCAGCCCCCTAATGCGGGGACAGCACCACGAGCAGTACTTC,CASSPLMRGQHHEQYF
TRBJ2-1,many,.,TRBV7-3,TGTGCCAGCAGCCCGGGACCTGCCAGTGAGCAGTTCTTC,CASSPGPASEQFF
TRBJ2-1,many,TRBD1,TRBV15,TGTGCCACCAGCGCCGGACAGGGGGCGCATAATGAGCAGTTCTTC,CATSAGQGAHNEQFF
TRBJ2-1,.,TRBD1,TRBV4-3,TGCGCCAGCAGCCAAGAATATTCCTGGGACAGTTCCTACAATGAGCAGTTCTTC,CASSQEYSWDSSYNEQFF
TRBJ2-3,many,.,TRBV7-9,TGTGCCAGCAGCTTAGAAAGCAGATTTACAGATACGCAGTATTTT,CASSLESRFTDTQYF
TRBJ1-4,.,TRBD1,TRBV20-1,TGCAGTGCTAGAGCGGGGACAGGGGCGGGTGAAAAACTGTTTTTT,CSARAGTGAGEKLFF
TRBJ2-1,.,TRBD2,TRBV4-3,TGCGCCAGCAGCCACAGCGGGAGGGCCGGCTACAATGAGCAGTTCTTC,CASSHSGRAGYNEQFF
TRBJ2-3,.,TRBD2,TRBV29-1,TGCAGCGTTGAACGTCGACTAGCGGGGTTGACATATACGCAGTATTTT,CSVERRLAGLTYTQYF
TRBJ2-5,.,.,TRBV7-8,TGTGCCAGCAGCTGGCGGGGAGGTCGAGAGACCCAGTACTTC,CASSWRGGRETQYF
TRBJ1-2,many,.,TRBV18,TGTGCCAGCTCACCAACTAGGGTCCAGGGGTTCCTCGGGGGATATGGCTACACCTTC,CASSPTRVQGFLGGYGYTF
TRBJ2-3,many,.,TRBV6-2/TRBV6-3,TGTGCCAGCAGCCTGAGTGGGGGCACAGATACGCAGTATTTT,CASSLSGGTDTQYF